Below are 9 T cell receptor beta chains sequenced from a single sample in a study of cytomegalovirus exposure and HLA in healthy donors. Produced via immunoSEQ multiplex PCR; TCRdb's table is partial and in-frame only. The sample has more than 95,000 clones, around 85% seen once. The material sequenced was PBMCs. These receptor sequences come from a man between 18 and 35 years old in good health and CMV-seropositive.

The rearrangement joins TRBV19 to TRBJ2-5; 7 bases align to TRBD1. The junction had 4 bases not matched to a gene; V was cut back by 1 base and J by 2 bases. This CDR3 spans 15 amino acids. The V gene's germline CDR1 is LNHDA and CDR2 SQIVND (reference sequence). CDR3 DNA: TGTGCCAGTAGTATAGGGGTGGGACAGCAAGAGACCCAGTACTTC. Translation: CASSIGVGQQETQYF.

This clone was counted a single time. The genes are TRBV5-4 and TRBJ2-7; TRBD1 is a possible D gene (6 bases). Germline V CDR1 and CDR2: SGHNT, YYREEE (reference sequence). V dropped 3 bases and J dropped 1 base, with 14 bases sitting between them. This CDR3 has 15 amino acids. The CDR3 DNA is TGTGCCAGCAGCTCTACCGGGACACCTTCCTACGAGCAGTACTTC. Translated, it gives CASSSTGTPSYEQYF.

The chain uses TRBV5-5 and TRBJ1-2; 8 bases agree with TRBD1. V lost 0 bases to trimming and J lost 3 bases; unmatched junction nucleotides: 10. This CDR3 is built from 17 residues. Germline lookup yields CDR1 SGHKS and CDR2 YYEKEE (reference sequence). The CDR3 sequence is CASSLGVVGQADYGYTF. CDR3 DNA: TGTGCCAGCAGCTTGGGGGTGGTGGGACAGGCAGACTATGGCTACACCTTC. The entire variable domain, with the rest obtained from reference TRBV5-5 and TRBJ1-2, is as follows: DAGVTQSPTHLIKTRGQQVTLRCSPISGHKSVSWYQQVLGQGPQFIFQYYEKEERGRGNFPDRFSARQFPNYSSELNVNALLLGDSALYLCASSLGVVGQADYGYTFGSGTRLTVV.

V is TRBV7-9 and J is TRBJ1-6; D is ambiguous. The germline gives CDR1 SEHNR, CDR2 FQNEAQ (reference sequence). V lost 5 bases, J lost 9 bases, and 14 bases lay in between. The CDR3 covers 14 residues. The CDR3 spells CASSKENRGSPLHF. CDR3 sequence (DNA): TGTGCCAGCAGCAAGGAGAATCGAGGTTCACCCCTCCACTTT. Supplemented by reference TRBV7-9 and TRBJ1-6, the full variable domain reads DTGVSQNPRHKITKRGQNVTFRCDPISEHNRLYWYRQTLGQGPEFLTYFQNEAQLEKSRLLSDRFSAERPKGSFSTLEIQRTEQGDSAMYLCASSKENRGSPLHFGNGTRLTVT.

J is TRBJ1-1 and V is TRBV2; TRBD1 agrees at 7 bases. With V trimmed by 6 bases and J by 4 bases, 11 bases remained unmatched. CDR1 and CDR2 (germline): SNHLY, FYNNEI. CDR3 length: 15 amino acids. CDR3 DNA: TGTGCCAGCAGGGCCGGGACAGCCTGGGGCACTGAAGCTTTCTTT. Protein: CASRAGTAWGTEAFF.

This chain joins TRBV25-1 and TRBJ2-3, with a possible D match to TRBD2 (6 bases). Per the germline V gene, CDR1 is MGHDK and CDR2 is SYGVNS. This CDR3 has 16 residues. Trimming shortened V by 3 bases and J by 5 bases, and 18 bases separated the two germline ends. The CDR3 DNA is TGTGCCAGCAGTGAGGGGGGAGCCCCCTTTGGAGATACGCAGTATTTT. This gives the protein CASSEGGAPFGDTQYF.

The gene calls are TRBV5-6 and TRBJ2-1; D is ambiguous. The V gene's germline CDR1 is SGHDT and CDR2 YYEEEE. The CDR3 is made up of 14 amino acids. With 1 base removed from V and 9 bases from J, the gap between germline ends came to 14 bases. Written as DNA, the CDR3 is TGTGCCAGCAGCTTGCCCTTAGTTAATGGTGAGCAGTTCTTC. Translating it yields CASSLPLVNGEQFF.

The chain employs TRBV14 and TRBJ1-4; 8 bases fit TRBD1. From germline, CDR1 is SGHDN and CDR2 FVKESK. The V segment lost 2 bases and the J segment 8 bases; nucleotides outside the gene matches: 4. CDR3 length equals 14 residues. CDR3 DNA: TGTGCCAGCAGCCAAAATCGACAGGGGGAAAAACTGTTTTTT. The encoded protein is CASSQNRQGEKLFF. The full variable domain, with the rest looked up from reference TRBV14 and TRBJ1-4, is EAGVTQFPSHSVIEKGQTVTLRCDPISGHDNLYWYRRVMGKEIKFLLHFVKESKQDESGMPNNRFLAERTGGTYSTLKVQPAELEDSGVYFCASSQNRQGEKLFFGSGTQLSVL.

CDR3 amino acids: CASSQDWAGGGETQYF. In DNA form, the CDR3 reads TGTGCCAGCAGCCAAGATTGGGCAGGGGGTGGGGAGACCCAGTACTTC. The V gene is TRBV4-2, the J gene TRBJ2-5, with 7 nucleotides matching TRBD1. After removal of 0 bases from V and 5 bases from J, the junction contained 9 bases not matched to a gene. Germline values: CDR1 LGHNA, CDR2 YNFKEQ. The CDR3 has 16 residues.